This T cell receptor (beta chain) was profiled in a study of T cell changes during pregnancy in multiple sclerosis. Method: immunoSEQ multiplex PCR; TCRdb's copy keeps in-frame clones and lacks some. The sample records about 49,000 clones, roughly 94% being singletons. Germline V gene sequence: CDR1 MNHEY, CDR2 SMNVEV (reference sequence). The CDR3 contains 14 residues. Between the trimmed V and J ends, which lost 3 bases and 7 bases, there was a span of 13 bases. The material sequenced was CD8+ T cells from peripheral blood mononuclear cells, taken before pregnancy. The chain is built from TRBV27 and TRBJ2-1, with a possible D match to TRBD1 (6 bases). The sequence was obtained from a female donor with multiple sclerosis, enrolled in a pregnancy study. The DNA for the CDR3 is TGTGCCAGCAGTTTGGGGGCCCAGGTAAATGAGCAGTTCTTC. Translating it yields CASSLGAQVNEQFF.